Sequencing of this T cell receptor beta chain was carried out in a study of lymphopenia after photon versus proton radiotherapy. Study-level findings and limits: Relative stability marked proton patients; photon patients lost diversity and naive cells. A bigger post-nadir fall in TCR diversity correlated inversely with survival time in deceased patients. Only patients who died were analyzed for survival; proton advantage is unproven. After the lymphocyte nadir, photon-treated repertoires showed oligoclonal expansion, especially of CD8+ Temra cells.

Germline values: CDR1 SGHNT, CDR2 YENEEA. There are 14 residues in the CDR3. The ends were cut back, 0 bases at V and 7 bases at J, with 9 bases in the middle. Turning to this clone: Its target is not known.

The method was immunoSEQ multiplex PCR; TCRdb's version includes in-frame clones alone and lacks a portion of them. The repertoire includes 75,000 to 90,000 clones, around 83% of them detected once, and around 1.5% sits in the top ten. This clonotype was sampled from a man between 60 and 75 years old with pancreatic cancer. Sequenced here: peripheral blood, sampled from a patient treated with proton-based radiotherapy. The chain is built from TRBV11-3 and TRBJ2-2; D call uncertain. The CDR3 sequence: CASSLDPDFGELFF. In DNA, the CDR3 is TGTGCCAGCAGCTTAGATCCTGACTTCGGGGAGCTGTTTTTT.